The 16 T cell receptor beta chains presented below share a single source sample, sequenced in a study of blood T cell repertoires in COVID-19 (dated by TCRdb to about 2020). The library came from the immunoSEQ multiplex PCR assay. TCRdb re-hosts the immuneACCESS table, in-frame sequences only. Its copies lack some clones; in the studies checked, an unresolved V gene accounts for under half of them, and the cause for the rest is not known. The sample records 300,000 to 350,000 clones, approximately 89% of which are singletons. The ten largest clones add up to roughly 4% of the sample. The sequencing sample was made of peripheral blood. These receptor sequences come from a woman aged 55-75 years with COVID-19, enrolled during active disease.

This chain links TRBV7-3 with TRBJ2-5; 8 positions agree with TRBD1. CDR3 length: 15 amino acids. CDR1 is SGHTA, CDR2 FQGTGA, per germline. The trim removed 5 bases at V and 5 bases at J, leaving 10 bases unmatched. CDR3 sequence reads: CASSPRTGTGETQYF. The CDR3 DNA sequence: TGTGCCAGCAGCCCAAGGACAGGGACTGGGGAGACCCAGTACTTC.

This clone was detected once. The chain recombines TRBV7-2 with TRBJ1-2; D possibly corresponds to TRBD1 (5 bases). Germline CDR1 and CDR2: SGHTA and FQGNSA. Deletions cut 5 bases from V and 1 base from J, with 11 bases between. CDR3 length: 14 residues. CDR3 DNA sequence: TGTGCCAGCAGCCCTACGGGGGGTAACTATGGCTACACCTTC. It codes for CASSPTGGNYGYTF.

This clone was observed a single time. The chain combines TRBV20-1 with TRBJ1-6, with D possibly TRBD1 on 6 matching bases. This CDR3 spans 16 amino acids. Trimming shortened V by 3 bases and J by 0 bases, and 12 bases separated the two germline ends. CDR1 is DFQATT, CDR2 SNEGSKA, per germline (reference sequence). The CDR3 nucleotides read TGCAGTGCTAGTAAGCAGGGGAGCTCCTATAATTCACCCCTCCACTTT. This sequence encodes CSASKQGSSYNSPLHF.

The chain has TRBV5-5 and TRBJ1-4; D might be TRBD1 (6 bases). V was trimmed by 4 bases and J by 3 bases, leaving 13 bases between them. Germline V gene lookup returns CDR1 SGHKS and CDR2 YYEKEE (reference sequence). This CDR3 is 15 amino acids long. The CDR3 reads CASSPKGDPNEKLFF. The CDR3 nucleotides read TGTGCCAGCAGCCCCAAGGGGGATCCTAATGAAAAACTGTTTTTT.

The V and J genes are TRBV3-1 (or the pseudogene TRBV3-2) and TRBJ1-2; D uncertain. The ends were cut back, 5 bases at V and 4 bases at J, with 8 bases in the middle. The V gene's germline CDR1 is LGHDT and CDR2 YNNKEL (reference sequence). The length of the CDR3 is 12 residues. In DNA, the CDR3 is TGTGCCAGCAGCGGACTCAGCTATGGCTACACCTTC. This gives the protein CASSGLSYGYTF.

The V and J genes are TRBV28 and TRBJ2-3; 11 nucleotides line up with TRBD2. The ends lost 9 bases at V and 2 bases at J; junction bases unmatched: 13. This CDR3 contains 17 residues. CDR1 is MDHEN, CDR2 SYDVKM, per germline. The CDR3: CASRLAGRTPATDTQYF. DNA of the CDR3: TGTGCCAGTAGACTAGCGGGACGTACCCCAGCCACAGATACGCAGTATTTT.

The chain is built from TRBV19 and TRBJ1-4; D unresolved. The germline V gene has CDR1 LNHDA and CDR2 SQIVND (reference sequence). Trimming stripped 6 bases from V and 7 bases from J, with 6 bases between. The CDR3 contains 11 residues. The CDR3 nucleotides read TGTGCCAGTAGGAACGGTGAAAAACTGTTTTTT. Translating gives CASRNGEKLFF.

The J gene is TRBJ1-6, the V gene TRBV5-6; the match to TRBD1 covers 10 bases. Germline V gene sequence: CDR1 SGHDT, CDR2 YYEEEE. V shed 1 base and J 7 bases; nucleotides not matched to a gene: 2. The CDR3 runs 15 residues. CDR3 amino acids: CASSLPGQGNSPLHF. The CDR3, as DNA: TGTGCCAGCAGCTTGCCGGGACAGGGGAATTCACCCCTCCACTTT.

This chain joins TRBV18 and TRBJ1-1, with a tentative D call TRBD1 (5 bases). The CDR3 contains 12 residues. Germline-derived CDR1 and CDR2 are KGHSH and LQKENI. V lost 2 bases, J lost 7 bases, and 8 bases lay in between. Here the CDR3 reads CASSPLDNEAFF. CDR3 in DNA: TGTGCCAGCTCACCATTGGACAATGAAGCTTTCTTT.

The V and J genes are TRBV5-1 and TRBJ1-1; unclear D gene. CDR1 is SGHRS, CDR2 YFSETQ, per germline. The CDR3 covers 15 residues. Between the trimmed V and J ends, which lost 4 bases and 4 bases, there was a span of 17 bases. As DNA, the CDR3 is TGCGCCAGCAGCCGGGCGGGAGGAGGCTTCACTGAAGCTTTCTTT. It specifies CASSRAGGGFTEAFF.

The chain employs TRBV19 and TRBJ1-1; D may be TRBD1 (6 bases). CDR3 length: 15 amino acids. The V end was cut by 2 bases, the J end by 1 base, with 11 bases between. Germline V gene lookup returns CDR1 LNHDA and CDR2 SQIVND (reference sequence). CDR3 DNA: TGTGCCAGTAGTATACCAGGGGCTGGGAACACTGAAGCTTTCTTT. The encoded protein is CASSIPGAGNTEAFF.

The rearrangement uses TRBV3-1 (or the pseudogene TRBV3-2) and TRBJ1-5, with D possibly being TRBD1 (5 bases). V lost 1 base and J lost 4, with 5 bases in between. Looked up from germline, CDR1 is LGHDT and CDR2 is YNNKEL (reference sequence). The CDR3 totals 13 residues. The chain's CDR3 is CASSQGQNQPQHF. The CDR3 bases are TGTGCCAGCAGCCAAGGACAGAATCAGCCCCAGCATTTT.

This chain connects TRBV18 to TRBJ1-2, with 7 bases lining up with TRBD1. The ends lost 3 bases at V and 6 bases at J; junction bases unmatched: 13. CDR1 is KGHSH, CDR2 LQKENI, per germline. This CDR3 contains 16 residues. DNA of the CDR3: TGTGCCAGCTCACCCCTCGAAGGGGGCGGTAGCAATGGCTACACCTTC. Translation gives CASSPLEGGGSNGYTF.

The V and J genes are TRBV3-1 (or the pseudogene TRBV3-2) and TRBJ2-2, with D possibly TRBD2 on 5 matching bases. The CDR3 loop spans 15 amino acids. Germline V CDR1 and CDR2: LGHDT, YNNKEL (reference sequence). The V end was cut by 5 bases, the J end by 5 bases, with 15 bases between. The DNA for the CDR3 is TGTGCCAGCAGCAGTCCTAGGCGAGGGACCGGGGAGCTGTTTTTT. Its translation is CASSSPRRGTGELFF.

The chain joins TRBV30 to TRBJ2-7, with TRBD2 matching 11 bases. V was pared by 1 base and J by 2 bases, with 4 bases of the junction left unmatched. The V gene's germline CDR1 is GTSNPN and CDR2 SVGIG (reference sequence). The CDR3 covers 15 residues. The CDR3 here is CAWSETSGGTYEQYF. As DNA, the CDR3 is TGTGCCTGGAGTGAAACTAGCGGGGGAACCTACGAGCAGTACTTC.

The chain recombines TRBV5-1 with TRBJ1-1, with D uncertain. This CDR3 has 13 residues. The V end was cut by 4 bases, the J end by 1 base, with 8 bases between. CDR1 SGHRS and CDR2 YFSETQ come from the germline V gene. The CDR3 DNA reads as TGCGCCAGCAGCGTGTTCAGGAACACTGAAGCTTTCTTT. Translating it yields CASSVFRNTEAFF.